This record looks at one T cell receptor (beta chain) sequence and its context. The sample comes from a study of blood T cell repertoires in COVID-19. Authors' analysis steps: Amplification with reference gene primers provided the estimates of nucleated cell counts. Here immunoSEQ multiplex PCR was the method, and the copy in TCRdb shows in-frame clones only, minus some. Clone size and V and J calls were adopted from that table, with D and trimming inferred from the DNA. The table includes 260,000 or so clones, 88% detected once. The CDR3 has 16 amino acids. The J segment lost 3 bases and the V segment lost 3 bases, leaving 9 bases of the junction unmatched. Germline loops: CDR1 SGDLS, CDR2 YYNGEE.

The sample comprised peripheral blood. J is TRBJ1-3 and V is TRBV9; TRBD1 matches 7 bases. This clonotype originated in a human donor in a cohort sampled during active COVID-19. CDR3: CASSGQDRDSGNTIYF. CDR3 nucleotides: TGTGCCAGCAGCGGGCAGGACCGGGACAGTGGAAACACCATATATTTT.